This T cell receptor (beta chain) was found in a study of cytomegalovirus exposure and HLA in healthy donors. Trimming removed 2 bases from V and 12 bases from J, with 18 bases in between. The CDR3 loop spans 14 amino acids. Germline-derived CDR1 and CDR2 are MDHEN and SYDVKM. PCR involved 60 Vbeta and 13 Jbeta primers. Only in-frame clones appear in the TCRdb table, and some are missing; sequencing was by immunoSEQ multiplex PCR. The table records 60,000 to 85,000 clones, around 78% of them present only once. Input material: PBMCs. The TCR comes from a man aged 35-49 years in good health and CMV-seronegative. The V call is TRBV28, the J call TRBJ2-3; a possible D gene is TRBD2 (5 bases). The CDR3 sequence is CASSLDDSGRTQYF. CDR3 in DNA: TGTGCCAGCAGTTTAGACGACTCAGGCCGGACTCAGTATTTT.